A selection of T cell receptor beta chains follows, all from one sample in a study of blood T cell repertoires in COVID-19. Produced via immunoSEQ multiplex PCR; TCRdb's table is partial and in-frame only. Of around 70,000 clones detected, 79% appear once; the ten largest clones hold approximately 25%. Sequenced material: peripheral blood. The source of these receptors is a man in his fifties or sixties with active or convalescent COVID-19. Each CDR3 is given with its conserved first and last residue. D genes are given only for firm matches. Part of the rows lack a size; the others show once, few, many or a class for expanded clones.

11,NA,NA,TRBV12-3/TRBV12-4,TRBJ2-3,CASKEADTQYF,TGTGCCAGCAAAGAGGCAGATACGCAGTATTTT
16,NA,TRBD1,TRBV11-2,TRBJ2-6,CASSLADRAGANVLTF,TGTGCCAGCAGCTTAGCCGACAGGGCTGGGGCCAACGTCCTGACTTTC
16,NA,NA,TRBV5-6,TRBJ1-5,CASSLMRGSANQPQHF,TGTGCCAGCAGCTTAATGCGGGGGTCCGCCAATCAGCCCCAGCATTTT
13,once,TRBD1,TRBV9,TRBJ2-1,CASSRAGGDEQFF,TGTGCCAGCAGCCGGGCAGGGGGCGATGAGCAGTTCTTC
16,NA,NA,TRBV19,TRBJ2-1,CASSIGTESSYNEQFF,TGTGCCAGTAGTATAGGCACAGAGAGCTCCTACAATGAGCAGTTCTTC
14,NA,NA,TRBV2,TRBJ2-7,CASSEVAEHYEQYF,TGTGCCAGCAGTGAGGTAGCGGAGCACTACGAGCAGTACTTC
16,NA,TRBD1,TRBV27,TRBJ2-2,CASSTRQGGNTGELFF,TGTGCCAGCAGTACTCGACAGGGCGGGAACACCGGGGAGCTGTTTTTT
13,NA,TRBD2,TRBV11-2,TRBJ2-1,CASSYTSDNEQFF,TGTGCCAGCAGCTATACTAGCGACAATGAGCAGTTCTTC
12,NA,TRBD1,TRBV2,TRBJ2-1,CASRTQGDEQFF,TGTGCCAGCAGGACACAGGGGGATGAGCAGTTCTTC
15,few,NA,TRBV24-1,TRBJ2-6,CATSDYRDGANVLTF,TGTGCCACCAGTGATTATCGGGATGGGGCCAACGTCCTGACTTTC
16,NA,TRBD2,TRBV18,TRBJ2-3,CASSPQTSGSTDTQYF,TGTGCCAGCTCACCGCAGACTAGCGGTAGCACAGATACGCAGTATTTT
14,NA,TRBD2,TRBV5-4,TRBJ2-7,CASSVMGLAYEQYF,TGTGCCAGCAGCGTGATGGGACTAGCGTACGAGCAGTACTTC